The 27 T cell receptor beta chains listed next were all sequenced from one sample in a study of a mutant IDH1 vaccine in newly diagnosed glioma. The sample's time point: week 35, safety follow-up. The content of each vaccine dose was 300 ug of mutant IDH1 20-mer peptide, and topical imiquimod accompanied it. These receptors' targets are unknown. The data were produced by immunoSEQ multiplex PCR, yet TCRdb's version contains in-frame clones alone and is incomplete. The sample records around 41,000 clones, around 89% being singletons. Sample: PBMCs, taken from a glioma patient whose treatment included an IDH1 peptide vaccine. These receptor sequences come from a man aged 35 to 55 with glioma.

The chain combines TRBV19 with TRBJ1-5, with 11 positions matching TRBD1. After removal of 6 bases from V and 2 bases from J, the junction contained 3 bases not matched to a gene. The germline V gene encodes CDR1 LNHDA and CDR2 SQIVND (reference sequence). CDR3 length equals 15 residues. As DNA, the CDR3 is TGTGCCAGTAGCGGGACAGGGGGAGGCAATCAGCCCCAGCATTTT. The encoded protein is CASSGTGGGNQPQHF.

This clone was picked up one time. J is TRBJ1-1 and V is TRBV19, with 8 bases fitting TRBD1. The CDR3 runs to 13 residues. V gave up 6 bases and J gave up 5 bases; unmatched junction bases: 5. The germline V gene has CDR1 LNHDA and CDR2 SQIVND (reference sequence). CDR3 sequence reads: CASRDRGRTEAFF. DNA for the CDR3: TGTGCCAGTAGAGACAGGGGTAGGACTGAAGCTTTCTTT. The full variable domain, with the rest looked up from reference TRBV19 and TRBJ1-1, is DGGITQSPKYLFRKEGQNVTLSCEQNLNHDAMYWYRQDPGQGLRLIYYSQIVNDFQKGDIAEGYSVSREKKESFPLTVTSAQKNPTAFYLCASRDRGRTEAFFGQGTRLTVV.

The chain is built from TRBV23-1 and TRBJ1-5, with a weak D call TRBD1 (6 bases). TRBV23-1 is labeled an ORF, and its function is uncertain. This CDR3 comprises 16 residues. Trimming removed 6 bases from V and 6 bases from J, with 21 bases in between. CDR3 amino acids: CASSRRIHRAGQPQHF. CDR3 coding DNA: TGCGCCAGCAGCCGACGAATACACAGGGCAGGTCAGCCCCAGCATTTT.

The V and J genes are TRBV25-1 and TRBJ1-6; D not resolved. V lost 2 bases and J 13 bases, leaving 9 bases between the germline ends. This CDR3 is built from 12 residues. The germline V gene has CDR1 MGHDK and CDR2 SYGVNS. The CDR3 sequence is CASSEEHFPLHF. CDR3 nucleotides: TGTGCCAGCAGTGAAGAGCATTTTCCCCTCCACTTT.

CDR3 region: CASSLWTAITGELFF. The CDR3 region has the DNA TGTGCCAGCAGCTTATGGACGGCGATAACCGGGGAGCTGTTTTTT. The chain combines TRBV7-9 with TRBJ2-2; no definite D call. Deletions cut 2 bases from V and 5 bases from J, with 12 bases between. Per the germline V gene, CDR1 is SEHNR and CDR2 is FQNEAQ (reference sequence). The CDR3 has 15 amino acids.

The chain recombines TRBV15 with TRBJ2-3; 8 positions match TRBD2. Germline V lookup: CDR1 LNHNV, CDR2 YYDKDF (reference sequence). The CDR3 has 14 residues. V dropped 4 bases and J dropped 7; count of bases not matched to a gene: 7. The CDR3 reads CATSNGAGAYTQYF. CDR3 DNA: TGTGCCACCAGCAACGGAGCGGGAGCTTATACGCAGTATTTT.

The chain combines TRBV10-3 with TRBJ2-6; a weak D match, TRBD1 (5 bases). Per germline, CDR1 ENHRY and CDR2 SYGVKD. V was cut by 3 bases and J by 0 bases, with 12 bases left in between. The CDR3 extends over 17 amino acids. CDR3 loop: CAISDPDRSSGANVLTF. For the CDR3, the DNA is TGTGCCATCAGTGACCCCGACAGAAGCTCTGGGGCCAACGTCCTGACTTTC.

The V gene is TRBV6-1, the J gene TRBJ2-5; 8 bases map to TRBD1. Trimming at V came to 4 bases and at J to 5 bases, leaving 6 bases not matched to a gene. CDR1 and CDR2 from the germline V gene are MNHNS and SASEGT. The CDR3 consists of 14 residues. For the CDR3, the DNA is TGTGCCAGCAGTGTTGGACAGGGAGCGGAGACCCAGTACTTC. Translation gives CASSVGQGAETQYF.

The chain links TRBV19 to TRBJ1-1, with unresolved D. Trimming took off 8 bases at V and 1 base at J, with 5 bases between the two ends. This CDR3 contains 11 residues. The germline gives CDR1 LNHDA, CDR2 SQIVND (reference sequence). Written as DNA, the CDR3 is TGTGCCAGTGGGAGGAACACTGAAGCTTTCTTT. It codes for CASGRNTEAFF.

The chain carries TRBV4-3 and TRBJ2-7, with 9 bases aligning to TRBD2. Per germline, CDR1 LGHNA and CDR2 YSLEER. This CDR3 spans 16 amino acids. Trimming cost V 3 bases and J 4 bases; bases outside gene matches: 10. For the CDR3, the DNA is TGCGCCAGCAGCCATGATTATAGCGGGAGAGGTTACGAGCAGTACTTC. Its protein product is CASSHDYSGRGYEQYF.

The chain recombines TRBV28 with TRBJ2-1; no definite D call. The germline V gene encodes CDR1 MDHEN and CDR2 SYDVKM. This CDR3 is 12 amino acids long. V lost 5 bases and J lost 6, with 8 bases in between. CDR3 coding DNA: TGTGCCAGCAGTACGCTTGGCAATGAGCAGTTCTTC. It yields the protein CASSTLGNEQFF.

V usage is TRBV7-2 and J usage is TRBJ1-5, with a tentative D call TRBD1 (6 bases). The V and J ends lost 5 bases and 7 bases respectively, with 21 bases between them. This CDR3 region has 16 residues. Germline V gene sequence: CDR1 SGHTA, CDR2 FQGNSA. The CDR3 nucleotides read TGTGCCAGCAGCCCCGGGGGCAGGTTGCCCGGGCAGCCCCAGCATTTT. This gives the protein CASSPGGRLPGQPQHF.

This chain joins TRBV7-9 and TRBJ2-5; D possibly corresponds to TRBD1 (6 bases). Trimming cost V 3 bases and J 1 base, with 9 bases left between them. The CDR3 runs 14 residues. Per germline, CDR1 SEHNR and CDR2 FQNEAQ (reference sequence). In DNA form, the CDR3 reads TGTGCCAGCAGCTTTTCGACAGGCCAAGAGACCCAGTACTTC. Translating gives CASSFSTGQETQYF.

CDR3 DNA: TGTGCCAGCTCCCGTACAGGGGAGGGTGAAAAACTGTTTTTT. Amino acids: CASSRTGEGEKLFF. The chain links TRBV6-4 to TRBJ1-4, with 7 bases identical to TRBD1. The germline V gene encodes CDR1 MRHNA and CDR2 SNTAGT. The junction had 10 bases not matched to a gene; V was cut back by 8 bases and J by 7 bases. CDR3 length equals 14 residues.

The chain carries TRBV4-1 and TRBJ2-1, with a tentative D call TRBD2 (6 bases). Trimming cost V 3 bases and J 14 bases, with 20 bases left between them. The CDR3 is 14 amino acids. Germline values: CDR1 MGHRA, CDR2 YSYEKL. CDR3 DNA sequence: TGCGCCAGCAGCCACGCCCCTAGCGTATCCGGAAAGTTCTTC. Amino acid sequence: CASSHAPSVSGKFF.

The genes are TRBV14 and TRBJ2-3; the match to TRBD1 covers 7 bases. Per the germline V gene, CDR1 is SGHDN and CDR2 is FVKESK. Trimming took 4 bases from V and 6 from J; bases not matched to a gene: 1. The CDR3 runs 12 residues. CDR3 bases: TGTGCCAGCAGCCCCAGGGGGGATACGCAGTATTTT. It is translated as CASSPRGDTQYF.

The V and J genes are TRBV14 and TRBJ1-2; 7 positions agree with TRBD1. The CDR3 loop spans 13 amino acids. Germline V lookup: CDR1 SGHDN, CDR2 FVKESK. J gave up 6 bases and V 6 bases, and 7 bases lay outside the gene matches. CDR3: CASSRGGGDGYTF. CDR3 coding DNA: TGTGCCAGCAGTCGAGGAGGGGGCGATGGCTACACCTTC.

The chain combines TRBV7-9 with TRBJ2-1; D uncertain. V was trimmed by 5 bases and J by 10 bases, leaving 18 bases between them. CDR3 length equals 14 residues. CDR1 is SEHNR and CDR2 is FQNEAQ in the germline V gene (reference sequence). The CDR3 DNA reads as TGTGCCAGCAGCCCTACGGGCCTCCCATCCGAGCAGTTCTTC. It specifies CASSPTGLPSEQFF.

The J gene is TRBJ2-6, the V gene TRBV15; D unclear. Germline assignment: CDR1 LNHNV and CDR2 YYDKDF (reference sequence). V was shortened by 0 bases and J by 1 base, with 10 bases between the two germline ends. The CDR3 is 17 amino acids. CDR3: CATSRDAADSGANVLTF. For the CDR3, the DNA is TGTGCCACCAGCAGAGATGCGGCGGATTCTGGGGCCAACGTCCTGACTTTC.

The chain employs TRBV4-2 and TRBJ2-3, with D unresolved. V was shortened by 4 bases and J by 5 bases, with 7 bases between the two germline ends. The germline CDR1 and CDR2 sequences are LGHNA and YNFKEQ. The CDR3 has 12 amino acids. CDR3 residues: CASSRVGDTQYF. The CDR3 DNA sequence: TGTGCCAGCAGCCGAGTGGGAGATACGCAGTATTTT.

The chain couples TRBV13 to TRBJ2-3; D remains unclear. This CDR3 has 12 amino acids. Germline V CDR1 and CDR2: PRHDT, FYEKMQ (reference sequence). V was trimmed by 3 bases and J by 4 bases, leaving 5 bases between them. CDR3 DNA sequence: TGTGCCAGCAGCTTGATGGCAGATACGCAGTATTTT. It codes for CASSLMADTQYF.

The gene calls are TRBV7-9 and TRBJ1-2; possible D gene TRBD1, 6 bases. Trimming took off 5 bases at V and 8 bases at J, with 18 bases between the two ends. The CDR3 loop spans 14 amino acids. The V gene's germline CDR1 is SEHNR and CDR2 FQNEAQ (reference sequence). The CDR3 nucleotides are TGTGCCAGCAGCAAAACGCGACAGGAGGGGGGCTACACCTTC. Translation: CASSKTRQEGGYTF.

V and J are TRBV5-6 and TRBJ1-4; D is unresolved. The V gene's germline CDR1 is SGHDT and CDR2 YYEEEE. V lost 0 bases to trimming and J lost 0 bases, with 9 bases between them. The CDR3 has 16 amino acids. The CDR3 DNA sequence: TGTGCCAGCAGCTTGGCAAGCGGGGCAACTAATGAAAAACTGTTTTTT. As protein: CASSLASGATNEKLFF.

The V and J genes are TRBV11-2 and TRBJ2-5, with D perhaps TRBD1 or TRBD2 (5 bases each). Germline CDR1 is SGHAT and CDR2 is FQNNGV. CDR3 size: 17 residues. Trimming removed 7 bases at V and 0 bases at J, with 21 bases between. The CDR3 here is CASTEGQLPLYQETQYF. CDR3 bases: TGTGCCAGCACCGAGGGGCAGCTACCTTTGTACCAAGAGACCCAGTACTTC.

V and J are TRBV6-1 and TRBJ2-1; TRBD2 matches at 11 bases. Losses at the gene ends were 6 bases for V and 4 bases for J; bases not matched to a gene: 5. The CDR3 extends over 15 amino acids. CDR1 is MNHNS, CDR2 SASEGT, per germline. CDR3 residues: CASRDSGRGYNEQFF. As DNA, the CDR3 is TGTGCCAGCAGAGATAGCGGGAGGGGTTACAATGAGCAGTTCTTC.

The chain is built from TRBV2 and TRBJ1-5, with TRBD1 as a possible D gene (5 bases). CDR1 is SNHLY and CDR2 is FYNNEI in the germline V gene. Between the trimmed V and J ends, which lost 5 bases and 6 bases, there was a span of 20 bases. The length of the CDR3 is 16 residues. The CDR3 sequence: CASSPGTLNGGQPQHF. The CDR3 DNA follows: TGTGCCAGCAGTCCCGGGACCCTCAACGGGGGTCAGCCCCAGCATTTT. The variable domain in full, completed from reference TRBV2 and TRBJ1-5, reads EPEVTQTPSHQVTQMGQEVILRCVPISNHLYFYWYRQILGQKVEFLVSFYNNEISEKSEIFDDQFSVERPDGSNFTLKIRSTKLEDSAMYFCASSPGTLNGGQPQHFGDGTRLSIL.

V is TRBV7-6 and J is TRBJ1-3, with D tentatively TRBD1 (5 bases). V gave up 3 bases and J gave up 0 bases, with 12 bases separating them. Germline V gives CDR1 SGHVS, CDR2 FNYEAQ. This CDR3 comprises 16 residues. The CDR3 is CASSFKTVNSGNTIYF. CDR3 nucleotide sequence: TGTGCCAGCAGCTTTAAGACAGTTAACTCTGGAAACACCATATATTTT.